This is a list of T cell receptor beta chains from one sample in a study of cytomegalovirus exposure and HLA in healthy donors. The table came from immunoSEQ multiplex PCR; TCRdb's copy has only in-frame clones and leaves some out. The sample has 110,000 to 150,000 clones, about four fifths seen once. Sequencing input: PBMCs. These receptors all stem from a man younger than 30 in good health and CMV-seropositive. CDR3s include the opening cysteine and the closing phenylalanine or tryptophan. Each record gives: J gene, D gene, clone size, V gene, CDR3 DNA, CDR3 protein. A D gene is named only where the DNA matches it firmly. For some rows the clone size is stated as once, few or many, or as a class when expanded; others skip it.

TRBJ1-1,TRBD1,few,TRBV7-2,TGTGCCAGCAGCTACGGACAGGCCAACACTGAAGCTTTCTTT,CASSYGQANTEAFF
TRBJ2-2,NA,NA,TRBV5-1,TGCGCCAGCAGCTCGGACAGTCCGACCGGGGAGCTGTTTTTT,CASSSDSPTGELFF
TRBJ1-2,TRBD1,NA,TRBV6-1,TGTGCCAGCAGTGTAGGGGGCTTGGGCTATGGCTACACCTTC,CASSVGGLGYGYTF
TRBJ1-3,TRBD1,NA,TRBV7-9,TGTGCCAGCGCGGGACAGGGTAGATCCTCTGGAAACACCATATATTTT,CASAGQGRSSGNTIYF
TRBJ2-1,TRBD2,NA,TRBV6-4,TGTGCCAGCAGTGACTCGGGACTAGCGGGAGAAAATGAGCAGTTCTTC,CASSDSGLAGENEQFF
TRBJ2-7,TRBD1,NA,TRBV19,TGTGCCAGTAGTGGGGGGACAGGCGCCTACGAGCAGTACTTC,CASSGGTGAYEQYF
TRBJ1-2,NA,NA,TRBV6-5,TGTGCCAGCAGTCCCAAAGGGGCTAACTATGGCTACACCTTC,CASSPKGANYGYTF
TRBJ2-1,TRBD2,NA,TRBV29-1,TGCAGCGGAGGGACTAGCGGGAGAGAAGAGCAGTTCTTC,CSGGTSGREEQFF
TRBJ2-2,TRBD2,NA,TRBV27,TGTGCCAGCGGAAGACTAGCGGGAGCGGTCGGGGAGCTGTTTTTT,CASGRLAGAVGELFF
TRBJ1-1,NA,NA,TRBV7-9,TGTGCCAGCAGCTTAGCAGAACGCGTCTCGAACACTGAAGCTTTCTTT,CASSLAERVSNTEAFF
TRBJ1-5,TRBD1,NA,TRBV18,TGTGCCAGCTCACCGGACAGGACCAATCAGCCCCAGCATTTT,CASSPDRTNQPQHF
TRBJ1-1,TRBD1,few,TRBV6-6,TGTGCCAGCAGTATCAACAGGGGACTCACTGAAGCTTTCTTT,CASSINRGLTEAFF
TRBJ1-1,NA,NA,TRBV5-4,TGTGCCAGCAGCTTGTTACAGGGGAACACTGAAGCTTTCTTT,CASSLLQGNTEAFF
TRBJ1-6,NA,NA,TRBV30,TGTGCCTGGAACTCGGGGGATAATTCACCCCTCCACTTT,CAWNSGDNSPLHF
TRBJ1-1,NA,NA,TRBV15,TGTGCCACCAGCAGACGAAAGGCGGACACTGAAGCTTTCTTT,CATSRRKADTEAFF
TRBJ1-1,TRBD1,NA,TRBV5-4,TGTGCCAGCAGCTCGACAGGGTTGGACACTGAAGCTTTCTTT,CASSSTGLDTEAFF
TRBJ2-1,NA,NA,TRBV7-9,TGTGCCAGCAGCTCGGGGAGCCTCGAGCAGTTCTTC,CASSSGSLEQFF
TRBJ1-1,TRBD1,NA,TRBV19,TGTGCCAGTAGTGGAATTGGACAGGGGGCTTCAGAAGCTTTCTTT,CASSGIGQGASEAFF
TRBJ2-7,TRBD1,NA,TRBV18,TGTGCCAGCTCACCTGAGATTCCGGACAGGGAAAATTACGAGCAGTACTTC,CASSPEIPDRENYEQYF
TRBJ1-6,TRBD1,NA,TRBV7-6,TGTGCCAGCAGCCAGAGGACAGGATGGGTTAATTCACCCCTCCACTTT,CASSQRTGWVNSPLHF
TRBJ2-7,TRBD1,NA,TRBV2,TGTGCCAGGTCCCGGGACAGGGGACACGAGCAGTACTTC,CARSRDRGHEQYF
TRBJ1-2,NA,few,TRBV6-5,TGTGCCATCGGAGGACCGGGGGGAGCTAACTATGGCTACACCTTC,CAIGGPGGANYGYTF
TRBJ1-4,NA,NA,TRBV28,TGTGCCAGCAAAGGCACAGGTGAGAAACATGAAAAACTGTTTTTT,CASKGTGEKHEKLFF
TRBJ1-1,NA,NA,TRBV29-1,TGCAGAGGGACTGCCCTGTCCCCGAACACTGAAGCTTTCTTT,CRGTALSPNTEAFF